The rows below give T cell receptor beta chains drawn from one sample of a study of blood T cell repertoires in COVID-19. Clones were read by immunoSEQ multiplex PCR, and TCRdb kept only the in-frame ones, dropping some. This sample carries approximately 170,000 clones, more than 70% of them seen once, and the ten largest clones take less than 6%. Material for sequencing was PBMCs or T cells enriched from blood (not recorded which). All receptors come from a man between 40 and 49 years old who had recovered from COVID-19. Both conserved end residues are part of each CDR3. Clone size appears in some rows only: once, few, many, or a class for an expanded clone.

clone size,J gene,V gene,CDR3 protein
NA,TRBJ2-1,TRBV5-4,CASSSQTGANEQFF
NA,TRBJ1-5,TRBV2,CASSDRDSQPQHF
NA,TRBJ1-2,TRBV4-1,CASSQGIRDNYGYTF
once,TRBJ1-5,TRBV27,CASSLEGIQPQHF
NA,TRBJ1-4,TRBV30,CAWRGGDRASEKLFF
NA,TRBJ1-2,TRBV4-1,CASSQDRGLYGYTF
NA,TRBJ2-7,TRBV6-5,CASRPGTGGYEQYF
once,TRBJ2-5,TRBV30,CAWAQRGRETQYF
NA,TRBJ2-1,TRBV5-6,CASSFEGLAASYNEQFF
NA,TRBJ1-2,TRBV7-2,CASSLERHYGYTF
few,TRBJ1-2,TRBV6-1,CASREVTGNNGYTF
NA,TRBJ2-5,TRBV7-3,CASSPFGTSAETQYF
once,TRBJ2-1,TRBV24-1,CATSDWLAGDQFF
NA,TRBJ1-1,TRBV2,CASTDDMNTEAFF
NA,TRBJ2-3,TRBV6-4,CASSDSSGGPDTQYF
NA,TRBJ2-1,TRBV30,CAWSVSLRGNNEQFF
NA,TRBJ1-4,TRBV7-2,CASRKGTGAPTNEKLFF
NA,TRBJ2-2,TRBV6-5,CASRFPGGRGELFF
NA,TRBJ1-1,TRBV7-9,CASSHATAGGNTEAFF
NA,TRBJ2-1,TRBV2,CASRRLAGYNEQFF
NA,TRBJ1-5,TRBV30,CAWSGAWGGYQPQHF
NA,TRBJ1-3,TRBV7-9,CASSLIGQGAAGNTIYF
NA,TRBJ2-5,TRBV7-9,CASSLAGGQETQYF
NA,TRBJ2-5,TRBV19,CASRLEETQYF
NA,TRBJ2-1,TRBV19,CATRDSTNEQFF
NA,TRBJ1-5,TRBV9,CASSAGQGGVANQPQHF
NA,TRBJ2-5,TRBV5-1,CASSPFGGAVETQYF
NA,TRBJ2-7,TRBV6-6,CASTMTSGGYEQYF
NA,TRBJ2-3,TRBV7-3,CASSLTSSSDTQYF
NA,TRBJ2-1,TRBV3-1/TRBV3-2,CASSQAGEQFF
NA,TRBJ2-2,TRBV7-9,CASSWAGSNTGELFF
NA,TRBJ2-5,TRBV11-1,CASSLGGNRGTQYF
NA,TRBJ1-2,TRBV25-1,CASSGQDKGGYTF
once,TRBJ2-3,TRBV14,CASSQIDSTQYF
NA,TRBJ1-5,TRBV28,CASSLPRQTNQPQHF
NA,TRBJ1-5,TRBV5-6,CASSWWEGRQPQHF
NA,TRBJ2-3,TRBV9,CASSVIGTSLGGTQYF
NA,TRBJ2-7,TRBV6-5,CASSYSRGLSYEQYF
NA,TRBJ1-2,TRBV6-4,CASSRAGDGNYGYTF
NA,TRBJ1-2,TRBV28,CASSSRVGYTF
NA,TRBJ2-1,TRBV3-1/TRBV3-2,CASSLPGLAGHEQFF
NA,TRBJ1-5,TRBV2,CASSSAGTDIMPQHF
NA,TRBJ1-1,TRBV18,CASSPPGGLGGFF
NA,TRBJ1-4,TRBV5-1,CASSWDLTSGNEKLFF
NA,TRBJ1-1,TRBV11-2,CASSFDITNTEAFF
NA,TRBJ2-2,TRBV7-9,CASSLYREAGELFF
NA,TRBJ1-2,TRBV10-3,CAISDGINYGYTF
once,TRBJ1-1,TRBV7-9,CASSPRGLGQLVEAFF
NA,TRBJ1-4,TRBV19,CATRGPATNEKLFF
few,TRBJ1-1,TRBV6-5,CASSSRTVKNTEAFF
few,TRBJ1-5,TRBV25-1,CASSRRPLTGGFGQPQHF
NA,TRBJ2-5,TRBV7-2,CASSLSWSGGAGQETQYF
NA,TRBJ1-4,TRBV4-1,CASSQDRAGPKKLFF
few,TRBJ1-2,TRBV7-3,CASSLTGGYGYTF